A single sample is the source of the 10 T cell receptor beta chains below, sequenced in a study of blood T cell repertoires in COVID-19. Measured with immunoSEQ multiplex PCR; TCRdb has only the in-frame clones, and not every one. The sample has about 40,000 clones; under 80% are singletons. Specimen: peripheral blood. These receptors all come from an elderly man with acute or convalescent COVID-19.

The rearrangement links TRBV6-5 to TRBJ1-2, with D maybe TRBD1 (5 bases). The length of the CDR3 is 12 residues. V was trimmed by 6 bases and J by 8 bases, leaving 13 bases between them. The germline CDR1 and CDR2 sequences are MNHEY and SVGAGI. The CDR3 region has the DNA TGTGCCAGCAGACGCGCCGGGGGAGGCTACACCTTC. Protein: CASRRAGGGYTF.

This clone was counted a single time. The CDR3 reads CASSLSGGANTGELFF. The CDR3 coding sequence is TGTGCCAGCAGCCTTAGCGGGGGGGCGAACACCGGGGAGCTGTTTTTT. The chain recombines TRBV5-5 with TRBJ2-2, with TRBD2 matching over 11 bases. Germline trimming cut 4 bases from V and 0 bases from J; bases unmatched to any gene: 2. CDR3 length: 16 residues. The germline CDR1 and CDR2 sequences are SGHKS and YYEKEE (reference sequence).

The chain's CDR3 is CASSLAGAIDEQYF. CDR3 coding DNA: TGTGCCAGCAGCTTGGCGGGAGCGATCGACGAGCAGTACTTC. The V and J genes are TRBV5-5 and TRBJ2-7; possible D gene TRBD2, 6 bases. Germline lookup yields CDR1 SGHKS and CDR2 YYEKEE (reference sequence). The germline V and J ends were trimmed by 0 bases and 5 bases, with 12 bases remaining between them. The CDR3 sequence is 14 residues long.

The rearrangement links TRBV7-9 to TRBJ2-5; TRBD2 matches 14 bases. The germline V gene encodes CDR1 SEHNR and CDR2 FQNEAQ (reference sequence). The CDR3 spans 16 residues. J was trimmed by 4 bases and V by 3 bases; bases with no gene match: 4. This CDR3 is CASSFAGLAGGETQYF. The CDR3 DNA reads as TGTGCCAGCAGCTTTGCAGGACTAGCGGGGGGAGAGACCCAGTACTTC.

This clone was seen more than once but under ten times. The J gene is TRBJ1-1, the V gene TRBV7-9; a weak D match, TRBD1 (5 bases). Trimming stripped 5 bases from V and 0 bases from J, with 13 bases between. Germline V gene sequence: CDR1 SEHNR, CDR2 FQNEAQ (reference sequence). There are 15 residues in the CDR3. Written as DNA, the CDR3 is TGTGCCAGCAGCAACCGACAGCCTCTGAACACTGAAGCTTTCTTT. Its protein product is CASSNRQPLNTEAFF.

This chain connects TRBV5-1 to TRBJ2-5, with 7 bases identical to TRBD1. This CDR3 spans 13 amino acids. V shed 5 bases and J 2 bases; nucleotides not matched to a gene: 3. CDR1 and CDR2 (germline): SGHRS, YFSETQ. The CDR3 region has the DNA TGCGCCAGCAGACAGGGACAGCAAGAGACCCAGTACTTC. It is translated as CASRQGQQETQYF. The full variable domain, in which reference TRBV5-1 and TRBJ2-5 provide the parts outside the CDR3, is KAGVTQTPRYLIKTRGQQVTLSCSPISGHRSVSWYQQTPGQGLQFLFEYFSETQRNKGNFPGRFSGRQFSNSRSEMNVSTLELGDSALYLCASRQGQQETQYFGPGTRLLVL.

The J gene is TRBJ1-2, the V gene TRBV2; tentative D call: TRBD1 (6 bases). Germline V CDR1 and CDR2: SNHLY, FYNNEI. CDR3 length: 16 residues. Trimming took 6 bases from V and 3 from J, leaving 20 bases between them. CDR3 region: CASSAGRGAFDYGYTF. CDR3 sequence (DNA): TGTGCCAGCAGCGCGGGGCGGGGGGCCTTTGACTATGGCTACACCTTC.

The chain links TRBV4-2 to TRBJ1-1; the D gene is possibly TRBD1 (5 bases). The CDR3 length is 15 residues. Between the trimmed V and J ends, which lost 6 bases and 5 bases, there was a span of 19 bases. CDR1 LGHNA and CDR2 YNFKEQ come from the germline V gene. CDR3 sequence reads: CASSLDRVGGTEAFF. Written as DNA, the CDR3 is TGTGCCAGCAGTCTCGACCGGGTGGGGGGGACTGAAGCTTTCTTT.

J is TRBJ2-3 and V is TRBV2; 11 nucleotides match TRBD2. Germline values: CDR1 SNHLY, CDR2 FYNNEI. V gave up 5 bases and J gave up 5 bases; unmatched junction bases: 3. The CDR3 has 14 amino acids. The CDR3 bases are TGTGCCAGCAGTCTAGCGGGGGGCCTAGATACGCAGTATTTT. The encoded protein is CASSLAGGLDTQYF.

This chain joins TRBV29-1 and TRBJ2-5; tentatively, D is TRBD2 (6 bases). This CDR3 spans 13 amino acids. The V end lost 5 bases, the J end lost 9 bases, and 19 bases lay between the germline ends. Germline V CDR1 and CDR2: SQVTM, ANQGSEA. Here the CDR3 reads CSVSALLTSAQYF. The CDR3 DNA reads TGCAGCGTTTCTGCCCTCCTGACTAGTGCCCAGTACTTC.